The sequence of this T cell receptor beta chain was determined in a study of response to subunit inactivated influenza vaccine. In TCRdb, the RT-PCR reads were re-called with MiXCR into one record per CDR3 protein. Found here are about 480,000 distinct CDR3 sequences, under 15% of them singletons; the top ten hold roughly 13%. Trimming removed 3 bases at V and 1 base at J, with 12 bases between. The germline V gene encodes CDR1 DFQATT and CDR2 SNEGSKA (reference sequence). This CDR3 region has 14 residues. The sample holds many counts of this clonotype. This chain links TRBV20-1 with TRBJ1-1, with D hard to call. Sequences were derived from PBMCs from blood, sampled roughly 48 days after vaccination. The sequence was obtained from a man aged 45-65 years who received an inactivated influenza vaccine. CDR3 sequence reads: CSASEVWANTEAFF. Written as DNA, the CDR3 is TGCAGTGCTAGTGAGGTGTGGGCGAACACTGAAGCTTTCTTT.